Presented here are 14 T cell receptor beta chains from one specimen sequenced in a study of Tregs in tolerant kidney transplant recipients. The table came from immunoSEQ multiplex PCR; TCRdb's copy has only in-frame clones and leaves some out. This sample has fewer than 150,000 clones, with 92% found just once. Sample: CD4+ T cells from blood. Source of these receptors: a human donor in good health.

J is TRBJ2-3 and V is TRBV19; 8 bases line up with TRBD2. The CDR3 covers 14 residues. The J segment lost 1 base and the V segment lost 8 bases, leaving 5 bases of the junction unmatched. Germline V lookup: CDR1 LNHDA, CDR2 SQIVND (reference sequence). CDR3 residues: CASRTGGRTDTQYF. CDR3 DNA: TGTGCCAGTCGAACGGGGGGGCGCACAGATACGCAGTATTTT.

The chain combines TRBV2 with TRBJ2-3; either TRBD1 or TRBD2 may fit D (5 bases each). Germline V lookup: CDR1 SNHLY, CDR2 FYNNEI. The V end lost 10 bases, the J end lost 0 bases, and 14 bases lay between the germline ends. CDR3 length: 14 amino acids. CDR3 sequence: CATRRGPSTDTQYF. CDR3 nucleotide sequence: TGTGCCACCAGACGGGGCCCCAGCACAGATACGCAGTATTTT. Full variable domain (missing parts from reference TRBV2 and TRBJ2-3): EPEVTQTPSHQVTQMGQEVILRCVPISNHLYFYWYRQILGQKVEFLVSFYNNEISEKSEIFDDQFSVERPDGSNFTLKIRSTKLEDSAMYFCATRRGPSTDTQYFGPGTRLTVL.

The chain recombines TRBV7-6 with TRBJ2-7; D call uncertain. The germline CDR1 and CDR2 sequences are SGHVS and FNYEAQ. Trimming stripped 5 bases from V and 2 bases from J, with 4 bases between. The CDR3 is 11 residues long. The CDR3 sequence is CASSVTYEQYF. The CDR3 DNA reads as TGTGCCAGCAGCGTTACCTACGAGCAGTACTTC.

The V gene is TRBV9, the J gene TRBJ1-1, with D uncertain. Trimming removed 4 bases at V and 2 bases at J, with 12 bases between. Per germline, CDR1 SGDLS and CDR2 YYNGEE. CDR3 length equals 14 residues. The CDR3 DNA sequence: TGTGCCAGCAGCTCCGGACCGCGAAACACTGAAGCTTTCTTT. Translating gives CASSSGPRNTEAFF.

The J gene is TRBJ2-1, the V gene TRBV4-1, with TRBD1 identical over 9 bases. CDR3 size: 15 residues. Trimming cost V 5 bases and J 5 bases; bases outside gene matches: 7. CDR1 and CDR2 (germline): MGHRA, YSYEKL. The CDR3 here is CASSKPGTGNNEQFF. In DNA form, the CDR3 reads TGCGCCAGCAGCAAGCCCGGGACAGGGAACAATGAGCAGTTCTTC.

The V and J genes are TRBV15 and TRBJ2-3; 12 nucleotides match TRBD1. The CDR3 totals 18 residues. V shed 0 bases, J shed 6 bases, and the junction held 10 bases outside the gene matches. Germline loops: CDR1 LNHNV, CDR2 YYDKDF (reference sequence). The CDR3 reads CATSRDRGTGGRTDTQYF. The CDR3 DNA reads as TGTGCCACCAGCAGAGATAGAGGGACAGGGGGCCGGACTGATACGCAGTATTTT.

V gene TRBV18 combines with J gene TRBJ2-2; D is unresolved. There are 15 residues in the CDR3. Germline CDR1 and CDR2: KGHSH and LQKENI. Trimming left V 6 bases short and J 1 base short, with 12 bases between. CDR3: CASSPGPGNTGELFF. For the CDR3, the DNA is TGTGCCAGCTCTCCGGGCCCGGGGAACACCGGGGAGCTGTTTTTT.

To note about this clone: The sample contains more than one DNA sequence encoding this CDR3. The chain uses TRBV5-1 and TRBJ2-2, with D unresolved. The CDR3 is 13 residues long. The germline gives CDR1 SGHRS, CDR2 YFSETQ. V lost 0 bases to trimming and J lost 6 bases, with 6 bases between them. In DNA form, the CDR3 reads TGCGCCAGCAGCTTGGTAGTGTCCGGGGAGCTGTTTTTT. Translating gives CASSLVVSGELFF.

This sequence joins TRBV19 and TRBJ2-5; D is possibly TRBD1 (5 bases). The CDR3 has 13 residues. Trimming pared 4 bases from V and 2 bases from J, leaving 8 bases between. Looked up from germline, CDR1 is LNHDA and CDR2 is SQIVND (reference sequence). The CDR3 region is CASSKRGQETQYF. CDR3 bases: TGTGCCAGTAGTAAAAGGGGACAAGAGACCCAGTACTTC.

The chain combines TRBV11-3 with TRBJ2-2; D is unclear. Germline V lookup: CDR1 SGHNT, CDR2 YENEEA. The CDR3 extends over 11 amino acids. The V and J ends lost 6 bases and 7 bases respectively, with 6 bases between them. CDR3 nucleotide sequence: TGTGCCAGCAGTAGAAGCGGGGAGCTGTTTTTT. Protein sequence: CASSRSGELFF.

CDR3 sequence reads: CASSAGGHFYEQYF. CDR3 nucleotide sequence: TGTGCCAGCAGTGCGGGGGGTCATTTCTACGAGCAGTACTTC. The chain joins TRBV6-5 to TRBJ2-7, with 8 positions matching TRBD2. The CDR3 length is 14 residues. V was clipped by 5 bases and J by 3 bases; unmatched bases: 6. Germline loops: CDR1 MNHEY, CDR2 SVGAGI.

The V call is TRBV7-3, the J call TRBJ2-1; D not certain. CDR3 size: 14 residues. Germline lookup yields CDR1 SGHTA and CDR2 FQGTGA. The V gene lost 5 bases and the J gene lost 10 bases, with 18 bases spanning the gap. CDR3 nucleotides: TGTGCCAGCAGCCCCTCGAGGCCATACCCCGAGCAGTTCTTC. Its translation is CASSPSRPYPEQFF.

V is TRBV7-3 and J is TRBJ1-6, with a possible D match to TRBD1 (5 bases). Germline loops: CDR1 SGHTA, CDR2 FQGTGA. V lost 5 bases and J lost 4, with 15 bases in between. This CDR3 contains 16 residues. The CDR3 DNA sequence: TGTGCCAGCAGCCTCCGGACCCGGGGGTATAATTCACCCCTCCACTTT. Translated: CASSLRTRGYNSPLHF.

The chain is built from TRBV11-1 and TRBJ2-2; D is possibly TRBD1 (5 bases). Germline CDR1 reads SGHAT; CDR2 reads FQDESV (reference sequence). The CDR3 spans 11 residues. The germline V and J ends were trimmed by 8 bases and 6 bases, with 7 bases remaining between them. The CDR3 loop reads CASQGAGELFF. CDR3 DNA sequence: TGTGCCAGCCAAGGGGCCGGGGAGCTGTTTTTT.